The clone carrying this T cell receptor beta chain was detected a few times. Vbeta (60) and Jbeta (13) primers were used in the PCR. Using immunoSEQ multiplex PCR, the repertoire was profiled, and TCRdb retains in-frame clones only, with some absent. The table shows 40,000 or so clones, with roughly three quarters occurring only once. There are 14 residues in the CDR3. CDR1 and CDR2 from the germline V gene are PRHDT and FYEKMQ (reference sequence). V was pared by 4 bases and J by 4 bases, with 11 bases between. The data derive from a study of cytomegalovirus exposure and HLA in healthy donors. The chain employs TRBV13 and TRBJ1-5; possible D gene TRBD1, 5 bases. This sequence was found in a man in his forties in good health and CMV-seronegative. Sequences were obtained from PBMCs. As DNA, the CDR3 is TGTGCCAGCAGCTCAGGGAGGGATAATCAGCCCCAGCATTTT. It translates to CASSSGRDNQPQHF.